This T cell receptor (beta chain) was found in a study of T cells in Graves' hyperthyroidism and ophthalmopathy. The V segment lost 4 bases and the J segment 9 bases; nucleotides outside the gene matches: 8. Germline-derived CDR1 and CDR2 are LGHDT and YNNKEL (reference sequence). The CDR3 is 14 amino acids. This clonotype was observed at least ten times. The antigen is undetermined. RNA transcripts provided the source from which TCR beta CDR3 regions were amplified. During a first-round RT-PCR of the TCR CDR3, the HTBI primer set was used. TCRdb reanalysed the multiplex PCR reads using MiXCR and keeps one entry per CDR3 protein. This sample yields under 400,000 distinct CDR3 sequences, of which 21% are seen a single time; about 50% belongs to the top ten. General observations from the study: In the blood, most expanded thyroid clonotypes above 0.001 appeared as well.

The receptor comes from a woman in her forties or fifties with Graves' hyperthyroidism. Source material: blood. This sequence joins TRBV3-1 and TRBJ2-1; 8 nucleotides line up with TRBD2. CDR3 coding DNA: TGTGCCAGCAGCCCCGGGACTAGGGTTCCTGAGCAGTTCTTC. Translation: CASSPGTRVPEQFF.